This T cell receptor beta chain was identified in a study of T cell changes during pregnancy in multiple sclerosis. V lost 6 bases, J lost 1 base, and 5 bases stayed unmatched. Germline assignment: CDR1 SQVTM and CDR2 ANQGSEA. The length of the CDR3 is 14 residues. Method: immunoSEQ multiplex PCR; TCRdb's copy keeps in-frame clones and lacks some. This sample has 75,000 to 95,000 clones, with around 93% found just once. Sequenced here: peripheral blood, sampled in the first trimester of pregnancy. V usage is TRBV29-1 and J usage is TRBJ2-3, with 9 bases that match TRBD1. The clonotype was recovered from a female donor in good health, enrolled as a control in a pregnancy study. In DNA, the CDR3 is TGCAGCGTGGGCCGGGACAGGGGCACAGATACGCAGTATTTT. It codes for CSVGRDRGTDTQYF.